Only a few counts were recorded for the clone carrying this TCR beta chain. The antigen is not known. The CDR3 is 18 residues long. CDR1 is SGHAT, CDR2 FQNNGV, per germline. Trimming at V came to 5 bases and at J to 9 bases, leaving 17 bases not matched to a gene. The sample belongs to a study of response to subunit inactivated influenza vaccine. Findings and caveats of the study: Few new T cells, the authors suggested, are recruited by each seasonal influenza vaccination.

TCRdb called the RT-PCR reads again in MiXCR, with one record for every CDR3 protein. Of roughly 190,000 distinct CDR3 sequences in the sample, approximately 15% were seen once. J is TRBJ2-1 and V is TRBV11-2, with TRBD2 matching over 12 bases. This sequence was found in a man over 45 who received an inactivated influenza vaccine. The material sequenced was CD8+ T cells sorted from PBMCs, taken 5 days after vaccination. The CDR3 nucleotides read TGTGCCAGCAGCCTTCAACCACCTCTAGCGGGAGGGCCGGGTGAGCAGTTCTTC. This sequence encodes CASSLQPPLAGGPGEQFF.